A single sample is the source of the 6 T cell receptor beta chains below, sequenced in a study of T cells in Graves' hyperthyroidism and ophthalmopathy. Researchers amplified the TCR beta CDR3 regions from RNA transcripts. First-round RT-PCR targeting the TCR CDR3 was performed with the HTBI primer set. TCRdb ran MiXCR on the multiplex PCR reads and lists one entry per CDR3 protein. The sample yields around 34,000 distinct CDR3 sequences, around 52% seen once. Sequenced material: blood. The receptors come from a woman between 40 and 55 years old with Graves' ophthalmopathy.

A note on this clonotype: The conserved final phenylalanine or tryptophan is absent from the CDR3, which likely points to a read error. The DNA is left out, because the CDR3 cannot be placed on it with certainty; the CDR3 is given as TCRdb lists it. The chain has TRBV19 and TRBJ2-5; TRBD1 reflects the table's D call only, with no check against the DNA. Germline lookup yields CDR1 LNHDA and CDR2 SQIVND (reference sequence). Counting both end residues, the CDR3 totals 8 amino acids. The CDR3 reads CASSIPAS.

The chain joins TRBV20-1 to TRBJ2-5; 10 bases line up with TRBD2. Losses at the gene ends were 1 base for V and 4 bases for J; bases not matched to a gene: 6. The germline gives CDR1 DFQATT, CDR2 SNEGSKA (reference sequence). This CDR3 has 15 residues. CDR3 coding DNA: TGCAGTGCTAGAGCCCTAGCGGGAGTGGCAGAGACCCAGTACTTC. Residues: CSARALAGVAETQYF.

The J gene is TRBJ2-1, the V gene TRBV7-9; 7 bases line up with TRBD1. Germline V gene sequence: CDR1 SEHNR, CDR2 FQNEAQ (reference sequence). The ends lost 0 bases at V and 9 bases at J; junction bases unmatched: 8. The CDR3 runs 15 residues. The CDR3 loop is CASSLAGQKNTEQFF. DNA of the CDR3: TGTGCCAGCAGCTTAGCGGGACAGAAGAACACTGAGCAGTTCTTC.

V and J are TRBV6-6 and TRBJ2-7, with 9 bases that match TRBD1. Germline CDR1 and CDR2: MNHNY and SVGAGI (reference sequence). J was trimmed by 4 bases and V by 5 bases; bases with no gene match: 6. This CDR3 has 14 amino acids. The CDR3 nucleotides are TGTGCCAGCAGTGTCGGGACAGGGACTTACGAGCAGTACTTC. It specifies CASSVGTGTYEQYF.

This clonotype was recorded many times. The chain combines TRBV5-1 with TRBJ2-4; 7 bases align to TRBD1. This CDR3 contains 15 residues. The germline V gene has CDR1 SGHRS and CDR2 YFSETQ. J lost 6 bases, V lost 0 bases, and 6 bases had no gene match. CDR3 protein: CASSLEGASGNIQYF. The CDR3 DNA reads TGCGCCAGCAGCTTGGAGGGGGCCTCTGGAAACATTCAGTACTTC.

This clonotype was recorded at least ten times. A much larger clone is a single base away; this may be a read error. In nucleotides, the CDR3 is TGTGCCAGCAGCTTAGGTCAGGAAGGCTATGACTACACCTTC. Translated, it gives CASSLGQEGYDYTF. The chain recombines TRBV7-8 with TRBJ1-2; no definite D call. The CDR3 loop spans 14 amino acids. Germline CDR1 SGHVS, CDR2 FQNEAQ.